Presented here are 9 T cell receptor beta chains from one specimen sequenced in a study of T cell responses to AZD1222 COVID-19 vaccine. The protocol was immunoSEQ multiplex PCR, while the TCRdb copy is restricted to in-frame clones and leaves out a portion. The sample carries some 170,000 clones, about nine tenths recorded once. Material: peripheral blood, obtained 28 days after the second AZD1222 dose. Receptor source: an adult who received the AZD1222 COVID-19 vaccine.

The rearrangement links TRBV19 to TRBJ1-1, with D tentatively TRBD1 (6 bases). V shed 3 bases and J shed 1 base, with 12 bases lying between them. The CDR3 has 15 amino acids. Germline V gene sequence: CDR1 LNHDA, CDR2 SQIVND (reference sequence). The CDR3 region has the DNA TGTGCCAGTAGTATTGGGGGCTTAGCGAACACTGAAGCTTTCTTT. Translation: CASSIGGLANTEAFF.

V and J are TRBV19 and TRBJ1-4; possible D gene TRBD1, 5 bases. Looked up from germline, CDR1 is LNHDA and CDR2 is SQIVND (reference sequence). The CDR3 covers 14 residues. V lost 10 bases and J 3 bases, leaving 15 bases between the germline ends. The CDR3 nucleotides are TGTGCCACCTCCCCCGGAGGGGCTAATGAAAAACTGTTTTTT. Translating it yields CATSPGGANEKLFF.

The chain employs TRBV27 and TRBJ1-2, with D possibly TRBD1 on 5 matching bases. The length of the CDR3 is 14 residues. V was pared by 4 bases and J by 3 bases, with 12 bases between. From germline, CDR1 is MNHEY and CDR2 SMNVEV (reference sequence). The CDR3 region is CASSSAGSDYGYTF. The CDR3 bases are TGTGCCAGCAGTTCGGCAGGGAGTGACTATGGCTACACCTTC.

This sequence joins TRBV18 and TRBJ2-1, with 13 bases that match TRBD2. Trimming took 0 bases from V and 2 from J; bases not matched to a gene: 10. Germline V CDR1 and CDR2: KGHSH, LQKENI. The CDR3 consists of 20 residues. The CDR3 DNA follows: TGTGCCAGCTCACCACCCGACAGCGGACTAGCGGGAGAGACCTACAATGAGCAGTTCTTC. It translates to CASSPPDSGLAGETYNEQFF.

V gene TRBV3-1 (or the pseudogene TRBV3-2) combines with J gene TRBJ2-7; the D call may be TRBD1 or TRBD2 (5 bases each). Germline CDR1 is LGHDT and CDR2 is YNNKEL (reference sequence). The CDR3 is 15 amino acids. Deletions cut 5 bases from V and 0 bases from J, with 14 bases between. The CDR3 DNA reads TGTGCCAGCAGCGAAAGATCAGGGAGCTCCTACGAGCAGTACTTC. Protein: CASSERSGSSYEQYF.

The rearrangement joins TRBV19 to TRBJ2-5; 7 nucleotides agree with TRBD1. The CDR3 totals 14 residues. Trimming cost V 7 bases and J 3 bases; bases outside gene matches: 8. CDR1 is LNHDA and CDR2 is SQIVND in the germline V gene (reference sequence). CDR3 DNA sequence: TGTGCCAGTACCGAGACAGGGTTTGAAGAGACCCAGTACTTC. Its translation is CASTETGFEETQYF. The full variable domain, completed using reference TRBV19 and TRBJ2-5, is DGGITQSPKYLFRKEGQNVTLSCEQNLNHDAMYWYRQDPGQGLRLIYYSQIVNDFQKGDIAEGYSVSREKKESFPLTVTSAQKNPTAFYLCASTETGFEETQYFGPGTRLLVL.

The chain links TRBV11-3 to TRBJ2-1, with D perhaps matching TRBD2 (6 bases). Trimming took 6 bases from V and 8 from J, leaving 14 bases between them. Germline V lookup: CDR1 SGHNT, CDR2 YENEEA. The CDR3 sequence is 13 residues long. This CDR3 is CASRGDWGDEQFF. CDR3 coding DNA: TGTGCCAGCAGGGGTGATTGGGGGGATGAGCAGTTCTTC.

This clone was observed a single time. V gene TRBV9 combines with J gene TRBJ2-3; no definite D call. The germline V gene has CDR1 SGDLS and CDR2 YYNGEE. Trimming stripped 4 bases from V and 3 bases from J, with 12 bases between. The length of the CDR3 is 14 residues. DNA of the CDR3: TGTGCCAGCAGCAGGAGCTTGGGGACAGATACGCAGTATTTT. Amino acid sequence: CASSRSLGTDTQYF.

V gene TRBV16 combines with J gene TRBJ1-5; 9 bases align to TRBD1. The germline CDR1 and CDR2 sequences are KGHSY and FQNENV. Trimming at V came to 0 bases and at J to 6 bases, leaving 6 bases not matched to a gene. This CDR3 spans 16 amino acids. In nucleotides, the CDR3 is TGTGCCAGCAGCCAATCACAGGGGGCTGGTAGTCAGCCCCAGCATTTT. It translates to CASSQSQGAGSQPQHF.